This TCR beta chain was identified in a study of T cell repertoires in cytomegalovirus infection (dated by TCRdb to the late 2010s). Broadly, across the study: Because public TCR beta signatures pointed to carriage of CMV infection together with the matching HLA type, the HLA type of each donor mattered for the analysis. The paper as a whole reports these results and caveats: Cumulative frequency of public TCR beta family members discriminated carriers of CMV infection plus the relevant HLA type in this cohort and an independent approximately 400-donor cohort. The ex vivo response was dominated by HLA-C-restricted CMV-specific TCR beta clonotypes, which also provided the single most frequent clonotype in two of eight donors.

Including cysteine and phenylalanine, the CDR3 has 13 amino acids. The CDR3 DNA has 39 bases and is translated from base 1. A distance of 8 bases separates the germline ends of V and J, which lose 4 bases and 3 bases respectively. This clonotype was observed many times. The antigen it recognizes is unknown. Per-base quality was not reported, and no clone a single base away is much larger than it. TCRdb shows the sequencer as Illumina HiSeq 1500. In TCRdb, the public reads were trimmed at Q25 with fastp and aligned with MiXCR, with productive beta chains retained. Here each entry gathers all rows of one CDR3 protein and keeps the most common genes and DNA. Counted in this sample were some 300,000 distinct CDR3 sequences; about 9.1% of them appeared once. The ten largest clones take up 2.5% of the sample.

The chain uses TRBV12-3 or TRBV12-4 and TRBJ2-3; the D gene lacks a confident call. This TCR was recovered from a human donor in good health (CMV status not recorded). Some clones in this sample may be carry-over from other donors' samples. The sample comprised PBMCs. CDR3 sequence: CASSSRGTDTQYF. The nucleotide sequence reads as follows: TGTGCCAGCAGTTCCCGCGGAACAGATACGCAGTATTTT.